The 25 T cell receptor beta chains below were found in one sample sequenced in a study of blood T cell repertoires in COVID-19. TCRdb's copy holds only in-frame clones and misses some; the assay was immunoSEQ multiplex PCR. The sample yields 150,000 to 200,000 clones, about 86% seen once. The sample taken for sequencing was PBMCs or T cells enriched from blood (not recorded which). The source of these receptors is a man aged 35-49 years who had recovered from COVID-19.

CDR3 region: CASSSHAPAGFGYTF. The CDR3 region has the DNA TGTGCCAGCAGTTCTCACGCTCCGGCAGGGTTCGGCTACACCTTC. The chain joins TRBV27 to TRBJ1-2, with D possibly TRBD1 on 5 matching bases. The germline V gene has CDR1 MNHEY and CDR2 SMNVEV (reference sequence). The CDR3 is 15 residues long. V lost 4 bases to trimming and J lost 8 bases, with 20 bases between them.

V is TRBV5-5 and J is TRBJ2-7, with 7 bases identical to TRBD1. CDR3 length equals 15 residues. The germline gives CDR1 SGHKS, CDR2 YYEKEE (reference sequence). The V gene end was trimmed by 0 bases and the J gene end by 2 bases; junction bases not matched to a gene: 5. The CDR3 region is CASSLGQGWAYEQYF. The DNA of the CDR3 is TGTGCCAGCAGCTTGGGACAGGGTTGGGCCTACGAGCAGTACTTC.

The chain uses TRBV7-9 and TRBJ2-6; weak D call: TRBD1 (6 bases). Trimming removed 5 bases from V and 0 bases from J, with 17 bases in between. Per the germline V gene, CDR1 is SEHNR and CDR2 is FQNEAQ (reference sequence). There are 18 residues in the CDR3. CDR3 nucleotide sequence: TGTGCCAGCAGCCCGTATACAGGGATTAGCTCTGGGGCCAACGTCCTGACTTTC. Translated: CASSPYTGISSGANVLTF.

This chain joins TRBV4-1 and TRBJ2-5, with 7 bases aligning to TRBD2. Trimming cost V 0 bases and J 4 bases; bases outside gene matches: 5. The CDR3 consists of 15 residues. Germline V gives CDR1 MGHRA, CDR2 YSYEKL. The CDR3 protein is CASSQDGGGIETQYF. CDR3 nucleotide sequence: TGCGCCAGCAGCCAAGATGGGGGAGGGATAGAGACCCAGTACTTC.

The chain employs TRBV2 and TRBJ2-1, with 9 bases aligning to TRBD2. Germline trimming cut 2 bases from V and 7 bases from J; bases unmatched to any gene: 9. Looked up from germline, CDR1 is SNHLY and CDR2 is FYNNEI. This CDR3 spans 16 amino acids. CDR3 bases: TGTGCCAGCAGTGAAAGGTTGGTTAGCGGGGGAAATGAGCAGTTCTTC. Its protein is CASSERLVSGGNEQFF.

The chain has TRBV5-6 and TRBJ1-1; D unresolved. The CDR3 totals 12 residues. With 5 bases removed from V and 7 bases from J, the gap between germline ends came to 12 bases. Germline CDR1 SGHDT, CDR2 YYEEEE. The CDR3 sequence is CASRTLRNEAFF. CDR3 DNA sequence: TGTGCCAGCAGAACCCTGAGGAATGAAGCTTTCTTT.

The rearrangement links TRBV5-1 to TRBJ1-2; 8 positions agree with TRBD1. The length of the CDR3 is 14 residues. CDR1 is SGHRS, CDR2 YFSETQ, per germline. Unmatched junction bases numbered 8, after V lost 4 bases and J lost 6 bases. The CDR3 is CASSHAGGVDGYTF. The CDR3 DNA sequence: TGCGCCAGCAGCCACGCAGGGGGCGTCGATGGCTACACCTTC.

This chain connects TRBV2 to TRBJ1-4, with 8 bases fitting TRBD1. The CDR3 is 15 amino acids. J was trimmed by 5 bases and V by 5 bases; bases with no gene match: 7. Germline assignment: CDR1 SNHLY and CDR2 FYNNEI. In DNA form, the CDR3 reads TGTGCCAGCAGTTCCCGGACAGGGAAAAATGAAAAACTGTTTTTT. Amino acid sequence: CASSSRTGKNEKLFF. The whole variable domain, filled in from reference TRBV2 and TRBJ1-4, reads EPEVTQTPSHQVTQMGQEVILRCVPISNHLYFYWYRQILGQKVEFLVSFYNNEISEKSEIFDDQFSVERPDGSNFTLKIRSTKLEDSAMYFCASSSRTGKNEKLFFGSGTQLSVL.

V gene TRBV9 combines with J gene TRBJ1-3; 7 bases agree with TRBD1. Trimming took 5 bases from V and 1 from J; bases not matched to a gene: 15. The length of the CDR3 is 18 residues. The V gene's germline CDR1 is SGDLS and CDR2 YYNGEE. This CDR3 reads CASRGGKTNRGSGNTIYF. CDR3 coding DNA: TGTGCCAGCAGAGGGGGAAAAACCAACAGGGGTTCTGGAAACACCATATATTTT.

This chain connects TRBV6-1 to TRBJ2-5; the match to TRBD2 covers 9 bases. The CDR3 extends over 18 amino acids. Germline V gene lookup returns CDR1 MNHNS and CDR2 SASEGT. Trimming removed 1 base from V and 0 bases from J; junction bases left unmatched: 9. CDR3 loop: CASSEGASGVINQETQYF. The DNA of the CDR3 is TGTGCCAGCAGTGAAGGGGCTAGCGGGGTTATTAACCAAGAGACCCAGTACTTC.

This clone was counted a single time. The V gene is TRBV4-2, the J gene TRBJ1-3, with a weak D call TRBD1 (6 bases). The V end was cut by 3 bases, the J end by 0 bases, with 12 bases between. The CDR3 consists of 16 residues. Germline CDR1 is LGHNA and CDR2 is YNFKEQ. CDR3 in amino acids: CASSQATGLSGNTIYF. CDR3 nucleotides: TGTGCCAGCAGCCAGGCGACAGGTCTCTCTGGAAACACCATATATTTT.

The chain recombines TRBV4-1 with TRBJ1-1; D possibly corresponds to TRBD1 (5 bases). Germline values: CDR1 MGHRA, CDR2 YSYEKL. Trimming took off 2 bases at V and 4 bases at J, with 8 bases between the two ends. The CDR3 spans 13 residues. This chain's CDR3 is CASSQQGRTEAFF. DNA for the CDR3: TGCGCCAGCAGCCAACAGGGCCGCACTGAAGCTTTCTTT.

The CDR3 is CASSYSFTVMNTEAFF. The CDR3 nucleotides are TGTGCCAGCAGTTACTCATTCACAGTTATGAACACTGAAGCTTTCTTT. V gene TRBV6-5 combines with J gene TRBJ1-1; no firm D call. There are 16 residues in the CDR3. Germline V gives CDR1 MNHEY, CDR2 SVGAGI. Trimming pared 0 bases from V and 0 bases from J, leaving 11 bases between.

The V call is TRBV30, the J call TRBJ1-6, with D possibly TRBD1 on 6 matching bases. The germline V gene has CDR1 GTSNPN and CDR2 SVGIG (reference sequence). The CDR3 loop spans 15 amino acids. Between the trimmed V and J ends, which lost 4 bases and 9 bases, there was a span of 19 bases. CDR3 amino acids: CAWTTGTMIFSPLHF. CDR3 nucleotides: TGTGCCTGGACCACAGGGACGATGATTTTTTCACCCCTCCACTTT. Full variable domain (outside the CDR3, taken from reference TRBV30 and TRBJ1-6): SQTIHQWPATLVQPVGSPLSLECTVEGTSNPNLYWYRQAAGRGLQLLFYSVGIGQISSEVPQNLSASRPQDRQFILSSKKLLLSDSGFYLCAWTTGTMIFSPLHFGNGTRLTVT.

The chain combines TRBV5-1 with TRBJ2-7; a weak D match, TRBD2 (5 bases). The CDR3 spans 14 residues. V lost 0 bases and J 2 bases, leaving 9 bases between the germline ends. Germline V gene lookup returns CDR1 SGHRS and CDR2 YFSETQ. CDR3 loop: CASSLAGEAYEQYF. CDR3 DNA: TGCGCCAGCAGCTTGGCCGGGGAAGCCTACGAGCAGTACTTC.

The chain links TRBV7-9 to TRBJ1-1; a possible D gene is TRBD1 (5 bases). Trimming took off 0 bases at V and 8 bases at J, with 10 bases between the two ends. The CDR3 spans 13 residues. In germline, CDR1 is SEHNR, CDR2 FQNEAQ (reference sequence). CDR3 in DNA: TGTGCCAGCAGCTTAGCTCTTCGGACAGAAGCTTTCTTT. Its translation is CASSLALRTEAFF.

This chain connects TRBV2 to TRBJ1-1, with D maybe TRBD1 (5 bases). CDR3 length equals 14 residues. Germline V gene sequence: CDR1 SNHLY, CDR2 FYNNEI. The V end was cut by 5 bases, the J end by 10 bases, with 20 bases between. The CDR3 reads CASSFHVRGLGAFF. The CDR3 DNA is TGTGCCAGCAGTTTTCACGTTAGGGGCCTGGGAGCTTTCTTT.

The chain recombines TRBV3-1 (or the pseudogene TRBV3-2) with TRBJ2-7; 7 bases are shared with TRBD1. There are 13 residues in the CDR3. V lost 3 bases, J lost 3 bases, and 2 bases stayed unmatched. Germline CDR1 reads LGHDT; CDR2 reads YNNKEL (reference sequence). The CDR3 coding sequence is TGTGCCAGCAGCCACGACAGGGTCTACGAGCAGTACTTC. Translated, it gives CASSHDRVYEQYF.

V is TRBV5-6 and J is TRBJ1-1; D remains unclear. The length of the CDR3 is 11 residues. V lost 7 bases and J lost 8, with 12 bases in between. The V gene's germline CDR1 is SGHDT and CDR2 YYEEEE. The CDR3 DNA sequence: TGTGCCAGCTCGATCCAGATGGAAGCTTTCTTT. The encoded protein is CASSIQMEAFF.

The chain has TRBV25-1 and TRBJ2-1; D perhaps matches TRBD2 (5 bases). Per germline, CDR1 MGHDK and CDR2 SYGVNS. This CDR3 is 14 amino acids long. V was pared by 2 bases and J by 6 bases, with 11 bases between. CDR3 protein: CASSEVLEGNEQFF. The DNA for the CDR3 is TGTGCCAGCAGTGAAGTTCTAGAGGGCAATGAGCAGTTCTTC.

The rearrangement links TRBV19 to TRBJ2-1, with 10 bases fitting TRBD2. With V trimmed by 10 bases and J by 3 bases, 6 bases remained unmatched. Germline V lookup: CDR1 LNHDA, CDR2 SQIVND (reference sequence). CDR3 length equals 14 residues. CDR3 sequence reads: CATSSGGYYNEQFF. The CDR3 nucleotides are TGTGCCACCTCTAGCGGGGGCTACTACAATGAGCAGTTCTTC.

CDR3 sequence reads: CASSLSRTGAGRLYTF. DNA of the CDR3: TGCGCCAGCAGCTTAAGCCGGACAGGGGCCGGTAGGCTCTACACCTTC. V and J are TRBV5-1 and TRBJ1-2; the match to TRBD1 covers 9 bases. The germline CDR1 and CDR2 sequences are SGHRS and YFSETQ. Trimming at V came to 2 bases and at J to 10 bases, leaving 15 bases not matched to a gene. The CDR3 spans 16 residues.

This clone was counted only a few times. The gene calls are TRBV19 and TRBJ1-3; 7 nucleotides line up with TRBD1. The CDR3 consists of 14 residues. Per the germline V gene, CDR1 is LNHDA and CDR2 is SQIVND (reference sequence). After removal of 7 bases from V and 2 bases from J, the junction contained 5 bases not matched to a gene. The CDR3 region is CASTRQGAGNTIYF. The CDR3 DNA is TGTGCCAGTACTCGACAGGGCGCTGGAAACACCATATATTTT. Full variable domain (outside the CDR3, taken from reference TRBV19 and TRBJ1-3): DGGITQSPKYLFRKEGQNVTLSCEQNLNHDAMYWYRQDPGQGLRLIYYSQIVNDFQKGDIAEGYSVSREKKESFPLTVTSAQKNPTAFYLCASTRQGAGNTIYFGEGSWLTVV.

The chain uses TRBV20-1 and TRBJ1-1, with a possible D match to TRBD1 (6 bases). CDR3 length equals 11 residues. V was shortened by 5 bases and J by 10 bases, with 14 bases between the two germline ends. Germline values: CDR1 DFQATT, CDR2 SNEGSKA (reference sequence). CDR3 region: CSAYEGGGAFF. In nucleotides, the CDR3 is TGCAGTGCTTACGAAGGGGGGGGAGCTTTCTTT.

The V call is TRBV7-8, the J call TRBJ2-1; TRBD2 matches at 8 bases. Germline CDR1 is SGHVS and CDR2 is FQNEAQ. This CDR3 has 17 amino acids. The J segment lost 4 bases and the V segment lost 1 base, leaving 9 bases of the junction unmatched. In DNA form, the CDR3 reads TGTGCCAGCAGCTTAGGGTCGGGCGGGGGGAGGTACAATGAGCAGTTCTTC. Translation gives CASSLGSGGGRYNEQFF. Filled out from reference TRBV7-8 and TRBJ2-1, the complete variable domain reads GAGVSQSPRYKVAKRGQDVALRCDPISGHVSLFWYQQALGQGPEFLTYFQNEAQLDKSGLPSDRFFAERPEGSVSTLKIQRTQQEDSAVYLCASSLGSGGGRYNEQFFGPGTRLTVL.